This entry concerns a single T cell receptor beta chain. Other DNA sequences in this specimen translate into the identical CDR3. Naivety among CD8 cells was defined by CD45RO negativity and positive CCR7 selection, thereby excluding terminally differentiated effector memory CD45RA+ cells. HIV-negative, healthy adults without recent acute infections or vaccinations were the donors. This record belongs to a study of shared clonotypes between healthy human individuals. Study-wide background: Per donor, three plates held CD4 naive cells, three held CD4 memory, two held CD8 naive and one held CD8 memory.

The data were produced by immunoSEQ multiplex PCR, yet TCRdb's version contains in-frame clones alone and is incomplete. This sample carries some 740,000 clones, 80% to 95% of them seen once, and the ten largest clones take 24%. The origin of this receptor is a man younger than 40 in good health. Sequences were obtained from naive CD8+ T cells sorted from blood.

The CDR3 reads CASSLAGNEQFF. Here the CDR3 DNA reads TGTGCCAGCAGCTTGGCGGGCAATGAGCAGTTCTTC. V usage is TRBV5-6 and J usage is TRBJ2-1, with D unresolved. The length of the CDR3 is 12 residues. Germline V CDR1 and CDR2: SGHDT, YYEEEE. V lost 0 bases, J lost 6 bases, and 4 bases lay in between.